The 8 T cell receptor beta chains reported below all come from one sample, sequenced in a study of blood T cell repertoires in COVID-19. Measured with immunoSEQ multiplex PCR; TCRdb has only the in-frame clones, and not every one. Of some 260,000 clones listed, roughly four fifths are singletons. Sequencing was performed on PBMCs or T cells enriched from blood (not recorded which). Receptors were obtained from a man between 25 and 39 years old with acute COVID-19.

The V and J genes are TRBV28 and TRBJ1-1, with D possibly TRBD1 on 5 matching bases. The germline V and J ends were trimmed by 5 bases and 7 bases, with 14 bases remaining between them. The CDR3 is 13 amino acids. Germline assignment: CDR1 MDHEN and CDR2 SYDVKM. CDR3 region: CASSPGGGIEAFF. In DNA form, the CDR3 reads TGTGCCAGCAGTCCCGGGGGAGGGATTGAAGCTTTCTTT.

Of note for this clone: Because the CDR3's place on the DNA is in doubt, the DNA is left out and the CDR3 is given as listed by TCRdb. This CDR3 reads CASSKVGQGTGNTIYF. V gene TRBV21-1 combines with J gene TRBJ1-3; TRBD1 is the table's D call and was not checked against the DNA. TRBV21-1 is given as a pseudogene. Ends included, the CDR3 has 16 residues.

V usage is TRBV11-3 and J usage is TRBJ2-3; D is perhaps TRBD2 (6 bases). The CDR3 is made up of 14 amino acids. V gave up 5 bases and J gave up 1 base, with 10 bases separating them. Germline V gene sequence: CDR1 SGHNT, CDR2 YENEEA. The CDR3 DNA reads TGTGCCAGCAGCCCCATAGCGGGCACAGATACGCAGTATTTT. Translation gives CASSPIAGTDTQYF.

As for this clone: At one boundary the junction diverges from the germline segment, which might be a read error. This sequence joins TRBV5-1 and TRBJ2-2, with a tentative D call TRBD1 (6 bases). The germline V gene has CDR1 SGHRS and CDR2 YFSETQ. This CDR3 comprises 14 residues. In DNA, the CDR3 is TGTGCCAGCAGCTCAACAGGGTCCACCGGGGAGCTGTTTTTT. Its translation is CASSSTGSTGELFF.

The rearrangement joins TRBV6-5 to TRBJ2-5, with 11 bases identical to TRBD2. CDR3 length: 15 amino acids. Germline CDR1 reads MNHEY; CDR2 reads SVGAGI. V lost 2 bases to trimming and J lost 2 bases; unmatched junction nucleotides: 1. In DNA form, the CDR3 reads TGTGCCAGCAGTTACGGGACTAGCGGACAAGAGACCCAGTACTTC. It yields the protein CASSYGTSGQETQYF.

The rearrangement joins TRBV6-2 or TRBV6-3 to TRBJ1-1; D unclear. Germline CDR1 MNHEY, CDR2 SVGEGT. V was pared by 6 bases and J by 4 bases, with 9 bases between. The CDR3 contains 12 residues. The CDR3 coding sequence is TGTGCCAGCAGCCGACTTGCCACTGAAGCTTTCTTT. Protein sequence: CASSRLATEAFF.

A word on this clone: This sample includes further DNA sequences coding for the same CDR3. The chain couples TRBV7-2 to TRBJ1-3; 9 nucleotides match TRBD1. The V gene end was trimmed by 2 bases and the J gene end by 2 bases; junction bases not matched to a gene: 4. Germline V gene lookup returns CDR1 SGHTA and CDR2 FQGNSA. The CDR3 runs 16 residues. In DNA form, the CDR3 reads TGTGCCAGCAGCTTAAGACAGGGGGTCGCTGGAAACACCATATATTTT. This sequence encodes CASSLRQGVAGNTIYF.

The CDR3 sequence: CASSPLTGAGGYTF. The CDR3 DNA is TGTGCCAGCAGCCCATTGACAGGGGCCGGTGGCTACACCTTC. The chain links TRBV7-9 to TRBJ1-2, with 8 bases lining up with TRBD1. V was pared by 5 bases and J by 7 bases, with 9 bases of the junction left unmatched. This CDR3 contains 14 residues. Germline V gene data show CDR1 as SEHNR and CDR2 as FQNEAQ (reference sequence).